One and the same sample provided the 32 T cell receptor beta chains below, sequenced in a study of cytomegalovirus exposure and HLA in healthy donors. With 60 Vbeta and 13 Jbeta primers, the PCR was carried out. Method: immunoSEQ multiplex PCR; TCRdb's copy keeps in-frame clones and lacks some. Here the sample spans under 200,000 clones, approximately 84% being singletons. Source material: PBMCs. Receptors were obtained from a woman aged 50 to 65 in good health and CMV-seropositive.

The CDR3 region is CASSGTAGEQYF. Here the CDR3 DNA reads TGTGCCAGCAGTGGGACAGCGGGGGAGCAGTACTTC. The gene calls are TRBV6-1 and TRBJ2-7, with D maybe TRBD2 (7 bases). The V end was cut by 4 bases, the J end by 7 bases, with 11 bases between. CDR1 MNHNS and CDR2 SASEGT come from the germline V gene. The CDR3 spans 12 residues.

This clone was counted only a few times. At one boundary the junction diverges from the germline segment, which might be a read error. The chain recombines TRBV5-1 with TRBJ1-1; D remains ambiguous. The CDR3 has 15 amino acids. In germline, CDR1 is SGHRS, CDR2 YFSETQ. The DNA for the CDR3 is TGTGCCAGCAGCTTGGTTGTGCGGGCTACGGCTGAAGCTTTCTTT. Its protein product is CASSLVVRATAEAFF.

The rearrangement uses TRBV5-6 and TRBJ2-5; 16 bases are shared with TRBD2. The germline CDR1 and CDR2 sequences are SGHDT and YYEEEE. This CDR3 spans 17 amino acids. The ends lost 3 bases at V and 5 bases at J; junction bases unmatched: 7. CDR3 sequence: CASSWGLAGGPGETQYF. DNA of the CDR3: TGTGCCAGCAGCTGGGGACTAGCGGGGGGGCCAGGTGAGACCCAGTACTTC.

The chain combines TRBV6-5 with TRBJ2-7; 7 nucleotides line up with TRBD1. Germline V gives CDR1 MNHEY, CDR2 SVGAGI. The CDR3 covers 14 residues. Trimming took 6 bases from V and 0 from J; bases not matched to a gene: 5. The CDR3 loop reads CASSLRDSSYEQYF. The CDR3 DNA sequence: TGTGCCAGCAGCCTCCGGGACAGCTCCTACGAGCAGTACTTC.

The chain is built from TRBV6-5 and TRBJ2-1; maybe TRBD2 (6 bases). V was cut by 6 bases and J by 7 bases, with 13 bases left in between. The CDR3 spans 13 residues. Germline-derived CDR1 and CDR2 are MNHEY and SVGAGI. CDR3 loop: CASSPPRENEQFF. DNA for the CDR3: TGTGCCAGCAGCCCCCCTCGGGAGAATGAGCAGTTCTTC.

This clone has only one observation. The chain is built from TRBV7-2 and TRBJ1-1; TRBD1 might be the D (5 bases). CDR3 length equals 15 residues. Germline lookup yields CDR1 SGHTA and CDR2 FQGNSA. V dropped 1 base and J dropped 0 bases, with 9 bases sitting between them. The CDR3 coding sequence is TGTGCCAGCAGCTTAGGGGGGGGGATGAACACTGAAGCTTTCTTT. Protein: CASSLGGGMNTEAFF.

This chain uses TRBV6-1 with TRBJ2-2; the match to TRBD1 covers 7 bases. Trimming took 6 bases from V and 3 from J; bases not matched to a gene: 4. Germline V gives CDR1 MNHNS, CDR2 SASEGT. This CDR3 comprises 14 residues. This CDR3 is CASRTGTDTGELFF. The CDR3 DNA reads TGTGCCAGCAGAACCGGGACAGACACCGGGGAGCTGTTTTTT.

The J gene is TRBJ2-7, the V gene TRBV7-2; TRBD2 is a possible D gene (6 bases). Germline V gene sequence: CDR1 SGHTA, CDR2 FQGNSA. V was cut by 0 bases and J by 2 bases, with 14 bases left in between. This CDR3 has 16 amino acids. DNA for the CDR3: TGTGCCAGCAGCTTAGCGGGGGGAAGCTTGACCTACGAGCAGTACTTC. The encoded protein is CASSLAGGSLTYEQYF.

This clone was detected only once. This chain joins TRBV10-3 and TRBJ2-1; D is possibly TRBD2 (5 bases). Trimming took 4 bases from V and 0 from J, leaving 10 bases between them. The CDR3 length is 15 residues. Germline loops: CDR1 ENHRY, CDR2 SYGVKD. The CDR3 sequence is CAISGAVSSYNEQFF. DNA for the CDR3: TGTGCCATCAGTGGAGCGGTAAGCTCCTACAATGAGCAGTTCTTC.

In its sample, this clone was seen once. The chain links TRBV15 to TRBJ1-1, with TRBD1 matching 7 bases. This CDR3 is built from 12 residues. Germline assignment: CDR1 LNHNV and CDR2 YYDKDF (reference sequence). After removal of 4 bases from V and 5 bases from J, the junction contained 1 base not matched to a gene. The CDR3 loop reads CATSNRGTEAFF. CDR3 nucleotide sequence: TGTGCCACCAGCAACAGGGGAACTGAAGCTTTCTTT.

Notes on this clone: Relative to the germline gene, one junction end is altered; a read error may explain this. The chain joins TRBV2 to TRBJ2-5; D is unresolved. The end of the DNA is better explained by TRBJ2-7, so the J call may be wrong. Looked up from germline, CDR1 is SNHLY and CDR2 is FYNNEI. The CDR3 is made up of 12 amino acids. The chain's CDR3 is CAGSFDSYEQYF. The CDR3 DNA reads TGTGCCGGCAGTTTCGATTCTTACGAGCAGTACTTC.

The gene calls are TRBV9 and TRBJ2-3, with 7 bases matching TRBD2. V lost 4 bases, J lost 5 bases, and 10 bases stayed unmatched. The CDR3 contains 15 residues. Looked up from germline, CDR1 is SGDLS and CDR2 is YYNGEE. The CDR3 sequence is CASSFSGARGDTQYF. CDR3 bases: TGTGCCAGCAGCTTCAGCGGGGCTCGGGGAGATACGCAGTATTTT. Full variable domain (rest looked up from reference TRBV9 and TRBJ2-3): DSGVTQTPKHLITATGQRVTLRCSPRSGDLSVYWYQQSLDQGLQFLIQYYNGEERAKGNILERFSAQQFPDLHSELNLSSLELGDSALYFCASSFSGARGDTQYFGPGTRLTVL.

The chain has TRBV5-1 and TRBJ2-7; 7 bases are shared with TRBD2. Germline V gene lookup returns CDR1 SGHRS and CDR2 YFSETQ. The CDR3 consists of 15 residues. J lost 2 bases, V lost 0 bases, and 5 bases had no gene match. CDR3 nucleotide sequence: TGCGCCAGCAGCTTGGTGGTGGCGGGGGCCTACGAGCAGTACTTC. Protein product: CASSLVVAGAYEQYF.

This clone was counted a few times. V and J are TRBV19 and TRBJ1-1; TRBD1 is a possible D gene (6 bases). The V end lost 9 bases, the J end lost 4 bases, and 21 bases lay between the germline ends. The length of the CDR3 is 15 residues. Germline V gene data show CDR1 as LNHDA and CDR2 as SQIVND (reference sequence). CDR3 nucleotide sequence: TGTGCCAGCCGAGAGGGAGGGGGAGATGTCACTGAAGCTTTCTTT. Residues: CASREGGGDVTEAFF.

The J gene is TRBJ2-5, the V gene TRBV27; 13 nucleotides match TRBD2. The CDR3 loop spans 17 amino acids. Per the germline V gene, CDR1 is MNHEY and CDR2 is SMNVEV (reference sequence). Germline trimming cut 3 bases from V and 7 bases from J; bases unmatched to any gene: 11. The CDR3 loop is CASSFQWTSGGRVTQYF. The CDR3 bases are TGTGCCAGCAGTTTCCAGTGGACTAGCGGGGGCCGGGTGACCCAGTACTTC.

The V call is TRBV5-1, the J call TRBJ1-2, with 10 bases fitting TRBD1. The trim removed 4 bases at V and 4 bases at J, leaving 4 bases unmatched. This CDR3 comprises 14 residues. Looked up from germline, CDR1 is SGHRS and CDR2 is YFSETQ. CDR3 nucleotides: TGCGCCAGCAGCCCGGACAGGGGGGCCTATGGCTACACCTTC. Residues: CASSPDRGAYGYTF.

Remarks on this clone: Compared with germline, one end of the junction differs, possibly owing to a read error. CDR3 amino acids: CASSLAFSGGASEAQYF. CDR3 DNA sequence: TGTGCCAGCAGCCTTGCCTTTAGCGGGGGGGCTTCAGAGGCCCAGTACTTC. The rearrangement uses TRBV7-2 and TRBJ2-5; 11 bases line up with TRBD2. The CDR3 has 17 residues. The germline V gene has CDR1 SGHTA and CDR2 FQGNSA.

The V call is TRBV11-2, the J call TRBJ1-2, with D tentatively TRBD1 (5 bases). Trimming took 4 bases from V and 4 from J, leaving 22 bases between them. This CDR3 region has 17 residues. The V gene's germline CDR1 is SGHAT and CDR2 FQNNGV. This CDR3 is CASSSTVSLYSGYGYTF. Written as DNA, the CDR3 is TGTGCCAGCAGCTCGACAGTCTCGCTTTATTCGGGCTATGGCTACACCTTC.

This chain links TRBV5-1 with TRBJ1-1; D possibly corresponds to TRBD1 (6 bases). The CDR3 loop spans 14 amino acids. Germline CDR1 SGHRS, CDR2 YFSETQ. V was pared by 4 bases and J by 1 base, with 11 bases between. In DNA form, the CDR3 reads TGCGCCAGCAGCGAGGGACACCAGAACACTGAAGCTTTCTTT. Its protein is CASSEGHQNTEAFF.

DNA for the CDR3: TGTGCCAGCAGCAGCGACAGGGTTAGGGCCAACGTCCTGACTTTC. Its translation: CASSSDRVRANVLTF. The V call is TRBV2, the J call TRBJ2-6, with 7 bases matching TRBD1. J gave up 5 bases and V 6 bases, and 7 bases lay outside the gene matches. The V gene's germline CDR1 is SNHLY and CDR2 FYNNEI. The CDR3 spans 15 residues.

The chain employs TRBV27 and TRBJ2-3; D is undetermined. The CDR3 sequence is 15 residues long. Trimming removed 10 bases at V and 2 bases at J, with 19 bases between. Germline lookup yields CDR1 MNHEY and CDR2 SMNVEV (reference sequence). The DNA for the CDR3 is TGTGCCACCACCCTTAGCCTCTCGGCCACAGATACGCAGTATTTT. Its translation: CATTLSLSATDTQYF.

The gene calls are TRBV18 and TRBJ1-2; the D is unclear. This CDR3 has 15 residues. Trimming shortened V by 3 bases and J by 0 bases, and 11 bases separated the two germline ends. Germline V lookup: CDR1 KGHSH, CDR2 LQKENI. CDR3 in amino acids: CASSPVGATNYGYTF. Written as DNA, the CDR3 is TGTGCCAGCTCACCGGTAGGAGCGACTAACTATGGCTACACCTTC.

This CDR3 is CASSPPGANVLTF. In DNA, the CDR3 is TGTGCCAGCAGTCCTCCTGGGGCCAACGTCCTGACTTTC. This chain joins TRBV11-2 and TRBJ2-6; D is unclear. The CDR3 is made up of 13 amino acids. V lost 6 bases, J lost 2 bases, and 5 bases lay in between. CDR1 and CDR2 from the germline V gene are SGHAT and FQNNGV.

J is TRBJ1-3 and V is TRBV28; possible D gene TRBD1, 6 bases. The germline V gene has CDR1 MDHEN and CDR2 SYDVKM. The length of the CDR3 is 19 residues. Deletions cut 4 bases from V and 0 bases from J, with 22 bases between. The CDR3: CASSSPGRGHLISGNTIYF. The CDR3 coding sequence is TGTGCCAGCAGTTCACCGGGCCGGGGACACCTTATCTCTGGAAACACCATATATTTT.

Here the CDR3 reads CASSYAPTSGHNEQYF. The CDR3 DNA reads TGTGCCAGCAGTTACGCTCCAACCTCGGGACATAACGAGCAGTACTTC. The J gene is TRBJ2-7, the V gene TRBV6-6, with a tentative D call TRBD1 (6 bases). Germline V gives CDR1 MNHNY, CDR2 SVGAGI (reference sequence). The CDR3 consists of 16 residues. V was cut by 2 bases and J by 5 bases, with 19 bases left in between.

The chain joins TRBV5-1 to TRBJ2-3; TRBD2 matches at 9 bases. Germline assignment: CDR1 SGHRS and CDR2 YFSETQ. CDR3 length: 15 residues. V lost 6 bases and J lost 0; bases outside the gene matches: 5. The chain's CDR3 is CASKSAGGSTDTQYF. The CDR3 DNA reads as TGCGCCAGCAAGTCAGCGGGGGGCAGCACAGATACGCAGTATTTT.

The chain is built from TRBV11-3 and TRBJ2-2; 7 bases are a match to TRBD2. V was pared by 5 bases and J by 0 bases, with 6 bases of the junction left unmatched. Looked up from germline, CDR1 is SGHNT and CDR2 is YENEEA. The CDR3 totals 16 residues. The CDR3 loop is CASSGGGKTNTGELFF. The CDR3 DNA sequence: TGTGCCAGCAGCGGGGGGGGGAAGACGAACACCGGGGAGCTGTTTTTT.

V and J are TRBV6-1 and TRBJ2-1; TRBD1 agrees at 7 bases. Germline trimming cut 5 bases from V and 7 bases from J; bases unmatched to any gene: 2. Germline CDR1 and CDR2: MNHNS and SASEGT. The CDR3 has 12 residues. The CDR3 nucleotides are TGTGCCAGCAGTTTACAGGGGAATGAGCAGTTCTTC. Encoded protein: CASSLQGNEQFF.

The J gene is TRBJ2-3, the V gene TRBV5-1; 8 bases are a match to TRBD2. The V and J ends lost 4 bases and 0 bases, in that order; junction bases with no gene match: 7. Looked up from germline, CDR1 is SGHRS and CDR2 is YFSETQ. This CDR3 spans 16 amino acids. Written as DNA, the CDR3 is TGCGCCAGCAGCCCGCACAGCGGGGGAAGCACAGATACGCAGTATTTT. Protein: CASSPHSGGSTDTQYF. Combining the CDR3 with reference TRBV5-1 and TRBJ2-3 gives the whole variable domain KAGVTQTPRYLIKTRGQQVTLSCSPISGHRSVSWYQQTPGQGLQFLFEYFSETQRNKGNFPGRFSGRQFSNSRSEMNVSTLELGDSALYLCASSPHSGGSTDTQYFGPGTRLTVL.

The chain has TRBV2 and TRBJ2-5, with D perhaps matching TRBD2 (6 bases). Looked up from germline, CDR1 is SNHLY and CDR2 is FYNNEI. The CDR3 is 14 residues long. The germline V and J ends were trimmed by 5 bases and 0 bases, with 10 bases remaining between them. The CDR3, as DNA: TGTGCCAGCAGTCTTCGGGACTACCAAGAGACCCAGTACTTC. It specifies CASSLRDYQETQYF.

The table lists this clone with a few counts. The CDR3, as DNA: TGCGCCAGCAGCCAATATCTGTCAGGGAACCTTAACACTGAAGCTTTCTTT. Protein sequence: CASSQYLSGNLNTEAFF. The chain recombines TRBV4-3 with TRBJ1-1, with TRBD1 as a possible D gene (5 bases). V was pared by 2 bases and J by 2 bases, with 18 bases between. The CDR3 covers 17 residues. The germline CDR1 and CDR2 sequences are LGHNA and YSLEER.

For the CDR3, the DNA is TGTGCCAGCAGCTTAGATCACGACTCACTCTACGAGCAGTACTTC. This sequence encodes CASSLDHDSLYEQYF. The rearrangement links TRBV11-2 to TRBJ2-7; D not resolved. Between the trimmed V and J ends, which lost 0 bases and 3 bases, there was a span of 12 bases. The germline V gene encodes CDR1 SGHAT and CDR2 FQNNGV. CDR3 size: 15 residues.